This T cell receptor beta chain was sequenced during a study of siplizumab effects on memory and regulatory T cells. Study findings and constraints: Where siplizumab was present, mappable alloreactive CD4+ clones averaged approximately 70% Treg-derived, compared with 25% to 30% in controls.

CDR3 length equals 17 residues. Germline V gene lookup returns CDR1 SGDLS and CDR2 YYNGEE. Trimming cost V 0 bases and J 0 bases; bases outside gene matches: 5. Here immunoSEQ multiplex PCR was the method, and the copy in TCRdb shows in-frame clones only, minus some. The table shows about 80,000 clones, with approximately 95% occurring only once. Concerning this clone: Antigen specificity is unknown.

The TCR originated in a human donor in good health. The chain has TRBV9 and TRBJ1-3, with 8 bases matching TRBD1. Material: CD8+ T cells sorted from blood. The CDR3 loop reads CASSVGGTGGSGNTIYF. DNA of the CDR3: TGTGCCAGCAGCGTAGGGGGTACAGGGGGCTCTGGAAACACCATATATTTT.